The clone carrying this T cell receptor beta chain has ten or more counts. This sample stems from a study of identical twins. TCRdb re-called the 5' RACE reads through MiXCR, storing one row per CDR3 protein. Of 200,000 to 250,000 distinct CDR3 sequences listed, over 5.5% are singletons. The data also belong to a second study, concerning T cells expressing NK-cell markers. That report adds: The study found these clonotypes also leading the CD3+CD56-NKG2C+ fraction in several donors.

This TCR was recovered from a woman younger than 35 in good health. The source material was CD8+ T cells sorted from blood.

The CDR3: CASRRPTGPYEQYF. The DNA of the CDR3 is TGTGCCAGCAGACGACCAACAGGGCCCTACGAGCAGTACTTC. The chain joins TRBV6-2 or TRBV6-3 to TRBJ2-7, with a tentative D call TRBD1 (6 bases). The V gene lost 6 bases and the J gene lost 2 bases, with 14 bases spanning the gap. The CDR3 contains 14 residues. Germline CDR1 and CDR2: MNHEY and SVGEGT.